Shown below are 24 T cell receptor beta chains from a single sample sequenced in a study of human T cells and chemical hapten exposure. TCRdb called the RACE reads again in MiXCR, with one record for every CDR3 protein. Among some 81,000 distinct CDR3 sequences listed, roughly 10% were seen once. The time point is: patch test 2, 6 weeks after DPC sensitization. Sample treatment: therapeutic diphenylcyclopropenone sensitization with weekly scalp DPC. Sequencing was performed on whole blood, taken in connection with sensitization to the hapten diphenylcyclopropenone (DPC). These receptors all stem from a man younger than 30 with alopecia areata. Some clones in this sample may be carry-over from other donors' samples.

A word on this clonotype: The germline gene is not matched at one end of the junction; a read error may be the cause. The V gene is TRBV7-2, the J gene TRBJ1-2; D is possibly TRBD1 (5 bases). This CDR3 region has 15 residues. The germline gives CDR1 SGHTA, CDR2 FQGNSA. The CDR3 here is CAGSLGPRDGYGYTF. The CDR3 DNA sequence: TGTGCCGGCAGCTTAGGGCCCAGGGACGGCTATGGCTACACCTTC.

This clonotype was counted between two and nine times. The rearrangement links TRBV19 to TRBJ1-1; unclear D gene. This CDR3 region has 17 residues. Trimming took 4 bases from V and 1 from J, leaving 19 bases between them. Germline V lookup: CDR1 LNHDA, CDR2 SQIVND (reference sequence). The CDR3 here is CASSSIASTVKNTEAFF. The CDR3 DNA sequence: TGTGCCAGTAGTAGTATAGCCTCTACAGTAAAGAACACTGAAGCTTTCTTT.

The J gene is TRBJ1-5, the V gene TRBV10-1; D call uncertain. V shed 6 bases and J shed 5 bases, with 11 bases lying between them. The CDR3 has 13 amino acids. Germline V lookup: CDR1 WNHNN, CDR2 SYGVQD (reference sequence). The CDR3 protein is CASSANGDQPQHF. CDR3 in DNA: TGCGCCAGCAGCGCCAATGGGGATCAGCCCCAGCATTTT.

The chain has TRBV27 and TRBJ2-3; maybe TRBD2 (5 bases). Trimming cost V 6 bases and J 6 bases, with 10 bases left between them. The CDR3 is 12 amino acids. The germline V gene has CDR1 MNHEY and CDR2 SMNVEV (reference sequence). CDR3 sequence (DNA): TGTGCCAGCAGGGAGGCGGCTGATACGCAGTATTTT. This encodes CASREAADTQYF.

The V gene is TRBV4-3, the J gene TRBJ2-3, with D uncertain. CDR3 length equals 16 residues. V was cut by 0 bases and J by 2 bases, with 12 bases left in between. CDR1 and CDR2 (germline): LGHNA, YSLEER. The CDR3 DNA is TGCGCCAGCAGCCAAGATCGAAGGAAGGACACAGATACGCAGTATTTT. The encoded protein is CASSQDRRKDTDTQYF.

In its sample, this clonotype was seen a few times. The rearrangement joins TRBV29-1 to TRBJ2-2; unclear D gene. The CDR3 sequence is 13 residues long. Trimming removed 8 bases at V and 2 bases at J, with 12 bases between. Germline-derived CDR1 and CDR2 are SQVTM and ANQGSEA. CDR3 DNA: TGCAGCTCATTGGACGGTAACACCGGGGAGCTGTTTTTT. Translated, it gives CSSLDGNTGELFF.

The table lists this clonotype with many counts. The chain links TRBV7-3 to TRBJ2-3; the match to TRBD2 covers 10 bases. The CDR3 loop spans 16 amino acids. The germline gives CDR1 SGHTA, CDR2 FQGTGA. The V gene end was trimmed by 3 bases and the J gene end by 0 bases; junction bases not matched to a gene: 3. CDR3 region: CASSFDSGGSTDTQYF. The CDR3 region has the DNA TGTGCCAGCAGCTTCGATAGCGGGGGGAGCACAGATACGCAGTATTTT.

This clonotype came up many times. The chain has TRBV4-1 and TRBJ2-3; D ambiguous. V was trimmed by 0 bases and J by 6 bases, leaving 13 bases between them. CDR1 MGHRA and CDR2 YSYEKL come from the germline V gene. The CDR3 covers 15 residues. The CDR3 reads CASSQETPHRDTQYF. The DNA of the CDR3 is TGCGCCAGCAGCCAAGAGACCCCCCATCGGGATACGCAGTATTTT.

The chain combines TRBV5-1 with TRBJ2-4; TRBD1 matches at 11 bases. The CDR3 contains 15 residues. Per the germline V gene, CDR1 is SGHRS and CDR2 is YFSETQ. V shed 4 bases and J 5 bases; nucleotides not matched to a gene: 5. The CDR3 loop is CASSHGQGAENIQYF. Written as DNA, the CDR3 is TGCGCCAGCAGCCATGGACAGGGGGCCGAAAACATTCAGTACTTC. The full variable domain, completed using reference TRBV5-1 and TRBJ2-4, is KAGVTQTPRYLIKTRGQQVTLSCSPISGHRSVSWYQQTPGQGLQFLFEYFSETQRNKGNFPGRFSGRQFSNSRSEMNVSTLELGDSALYLCASSHGQGAENIQYFGAGTRLSVL.

The chain links TRBV20-1 to TRBJ1-5; no clear D. Looked up from germline, CDR1 is DFQATT and CDR2 is SNEGSKA (reference sequence). V lost 0 bases to trimming and J lost 0 bases, with 12 bases between them. This CDR3 spans 16 amino acids. Here the CDR3 DNA reads TGCAGTGCTAGAGATCGGCAGGACCATAGCAATCAGCCCCAGCATTTT. This sequence encodes CSARDRQDHSNQPQHF.

This clonotype occurred a few times. This sequence joins TRBV20-1 and TRBJ2-3; no firm D call. V dropped 3 bases and J dropped 5 bases, with 15 bases sitting between them. The V gene's germline CDR1 is DFQATT and CDR2 SNEGSKA (reference sequence). This CDR3 comprises 14 residues. The CDR3 sequence is CSARRHPQEDTQYF. The CDR3 DNA follows: TGCAGTGCTAGGAGGCACCCTCAAGAAGATACGCAGTATTTT.

The chain employs TRBV6-2 or TRBV6-3 and TRBJ2-5; TRBD1 aligns across 9 bases. J was trimmed by 3 bases and V by 5 bases; bases with no gene match: 13. Germline loops: CDR1 MNHEY, CDR2 SVGEGT. This CDR3 spans 17 amino acids. The CDR3 sequence: CASSKSGTGSWEETQYF. The CDR3 nucleotides read TGTGCCAGCAGTAAATCCGGGACAGGGTCGTGGGAAGAGACCCAGTACTTC.

This clonotype was found a few times. V usage is TRBV7-9 and J usage is TRBJ2-7; tentatively, D is TRBD1 (6 bases). There are 14 residues in the CDR3. The V and J ends lost 6 bases and 5 bases respectively, with 17 bases between them. The germline V gene encodes CDR1 SEHNR and CDR2 FQNEAQ (reference sequence). In nucleotides, the CDR3 is TGTGCCAGCAGTTCCGGGCTACAGGGCCACGAGCAGTACGTC. Protein sequence: CASSSGLQGHEQYV.

The chain couples TRBV4-1 to TRBJ1-1, with unresolved D. Trimming pared 5 bases from V and 1 base from J, leaving 8 bases between. The V gene's germline CDR1 is MGHRA and CDR2 YSYEKL. The CDR3 length is 13 residues. CDR3 residues: CASSYLQNTEAFF. The CDR3 nucleotides read TGCGCCAGCAGCTATCTCCAGAACACTGAAGCTTTCTTT.

This clonotype was counted only a few times. The V gene is TRBV5-5, the J gene TRBJ2-5, with D possibly matching TRBD1 (6 bases). Germline V gene sequence: CDR1 SGHKS, CDR2 YYEKEE (reference sequence). This CDR3 is built from 17 residues. V was trimmed by 0 bases and J by 2 bases, leaving 17 bases between them. CDR3 amino acids: CASSLVRRTDVQETQYF. The CDR3, as DNA: TGTGCCAGCAGCTTGGTAAGGCGGACAGACGTACAAGAGACCCAGTACTTC.

The chain joins TRBV9 to TRBJ2-2; D gene unclear. This CDR3 has 14 amino acids. V was trimmed by 0 bases and J by 4 bases, leaving 7 bases between them. Per the germline V gene, CDR1 is SGDLS and CDR2 is YYNGEE. CDR3 nucleotides: TGTGCCAGCAGCGTAGCCGGGTCCACCGGGGAGCTGTTTTTT. This sequence encodes CASSVAGSTGELFF. The full variable domain, its missing parts supplied by reference TRBV9 and TRBJ2-2, is DSGVTQTPKHLITATGQRVTLRCSPRSGDLSVYWYQQSLDQGLQFLIQYYNGEERAKGNILERFSAQQFPDLHSELNLSSLELGDSALYFCASSVAGSTGELFFGEGSRLTVL.

The sample holds many counts of this clonotype. The V gene is TRBV29-1, the J gene TRBJ2-1; TRBD1 or TRBD2 may be the D gene (5 bases each). There are 14 residues in the CDR3. Per germline, CDR1 SQVTM and CDR2 ANQGSEA. Trimming stripped 3 bases from V and 2 bases from J, with 11 bases between. The CDR3 protein is CSVERGLTYNEQFF. CDR3 coding DNA: TGCAGCGTTGAGAGGGGCCTAACCTACAATGAGCAGTTCTTC.

This clonotype has only a few counts. The chain joins TRBV3-1 to TRBJ2-7; D uncertain. V dropped 0 bases and J dropped 2 bases, with 8 bases sitting between them. Germline V gene lookup returns CDR1 LGHDT and CDR2 YNNKEL (reference sequence). The CDR3 totals 14 residues. The CDR3 here is CASSQDDAAYEQYF. CDR3 DNA: TGTGCCAGCAGCCAAGATGATGCGGCCTACGAGCAGTACTTC.

The rearrangement joins TRBV5-1 to TRBJ1-2; TRBD1 might be the D (6 bases). The CDR3 runs to 14 residues. The germline gives CDR1 SGHRS, CDR2 YFSETQ. Between the trimmed V and J ends, which lost 5 bases and 4 bases, there was a span of 15 bases. Written as DNA, the CDR3 is TGCGCCAGCAGTCCGGGGGGCGCAGGCTATGGCTACACCTTC. Translating it yields CASSPGGAGYGYTF. The complete variable domain, with remaining parts taken from reference TRBV5-1 and TRBJ1-2, reads KAGVTQTPRYLIKTRGQQVTLSCSPISGHRSVSWYQQTPGQGLQFLFEYFSETQRNKGNFPGRFSGRQFSNSRSEMNVSTLELGDSALYLCASSPGGAGYGYTFGSGTRLTVV.

The V call is TRBV10-2, the J call TRBJ1-3; D might be TRBD1 (6 bases). The CDR3 extends over 12 amino acids. Germline V lookup: CDR1 WSHSY, CDR2 SAAADI. The germline V and J ends were trimmed by 8 bases and 2 bases, with 7 bases remaining between them. The CDR3 here is CASRGPGNTIYF. CDR3 DNA: TGCGCCAGCCGGGGGCCTGGAAACACCATATATTTT.

This clonotype was observed at least ten times. The rearrangement links TRBV7-8 to TRBJ2-7; D is ambiguous. Trimming left V 7 bases short and J 0 bases short, with 10 bases between. Germline CDR1 reads SGHVS; CDR2 reads FQNEAQ. This CDR3 spans 13 amino acids. The CDR3: CASTGRSSYEQYF. The CDR3 DNA follows: TGTGCCAGCACCGGACGTAGCTCCTACGAGCAGTACTTC.

This clonotype was observed a few times. V usage is TRBV14 and J usage is TRBJ2-7, with D unresolved. Germline V gives CDR1 SGHDN, CDR2 FVKESK. This CDR3 is 13 amino acids long. The V end was cut by 1 base, the J end by 4 bases, with 8 bases between. In DNA, the CDR3 is TGTGCCAGCAGCCAAGGGCTGGGATACGAGCAGTACTTC. This gives the protein CASSQGLGYEQYF.

The chain combines TRBV28 with TRBJ1-2; 8 bases agree with TRBD1. Per germline, CDR1 MDHEN and CDR2 SYDVKM. V lost 7 bases to trimming and J lost 3 bases; unmatched junction nucleotides: 7. This CDR3 region has 14 residues. CDR3 nucleotide sequence: TGTGCCAGCAACGACAGGGGCTCGGACTATGGCTACACCTTC. Translating it yields CASNDRGSDYGYTF.

This clonotype was counted only a few times. J is TRBJ2-1 and V is TRBV6-1; D possibly corresponds to TRBD1 (8 bases). V was clipped by 6 bases and J by 5 bases, with 17 bases between them. The CDR3 extends over 15 amino acids. Germline CDR1 and CDR2: MNHNS and SASEGT. The CDR3 is CASRGRAGGNNEQFF. CDR3 nucleotides: TGTGCCAGCAGGGGGAGGGCAGGGGGCAACAATGAGCAGTTCTTC.